The rows below give T cell receptor beta chains drawn from one sample of a study of blood T cell repertoires in COVID-19. TCRdb keeps only in-frame clones here, not all; method: immunoSEQ multiplex PCR. The sample has approximately 190,000 clones, just under 85% seen once; the top ten hold 5.1%. The sequenced sample consisted of peripheral blood. Receptors were obtained from a woman in her sixties or seventies with active or convalescent COVID-19. CDR3s include the opening cysteine and the closing phenylalanine or tryptophan. The D gene is left open where the match is weak. Clone size is shown for a subset of rows, as once, few, many or a class of expanded clone.

clone size,D gene,V gene,J gene,CDR3 DNA,CDR3 protein
-,TRBD1,TRBV5-1,TRBJ2-2,TGCGCCAGCAGCCGTCTAATTCAGGGGGCGAACACCGGGGAGCTGTTTTTT,CASSRLIQGANTGELFF
few,TRBD1,TRBV9,TRBJ2-5,TGTGCCAGCAGCGTAGCTACGGGGGCCAGGGGGCTTGAGACCCAGTACTTC,CASSVATGARGLETQYF
-,TRBD1,TRBV9,TRBJ2-6,TGTGCCAGCAGCGTAGCTATCGGGACAGACTCTGGGGCCAACGTCCTGACTTTC,CASSVAIGTDSGANVLTF
-,-,TRBV9,TRBJ1-2,TGTGCCAGCAGCGTCGCTACAGGGAACTATGGCTACACCTTC,CASSVATGNYGYTF
once,-,TRBV6-5,TRBJ2-7,TGTGCCAGCGTTCAACAGGGGCGGGGCGAGCAGTACTTC,CASVQQGRGEQYF
few,TRBD1,TRBV7-2,TRBJ2-7,TGTGCCAGCAGCCTAGGGACAGGGAGGAACGAGCAGTACTTC,CASSLGTGRNEQYF
-,-,TRBV18,TRBJ1-4,TGTGCCAGCTCACCCTCGTCGGTAGAAAAACTGTTTTTT,CASSPSSVEKLFF
-,-,TRBV9,TRBJ2-7,TGTGCCAGCAGCTCGCGTGATCCCCCTCTCTACGAGCAGTACTTC,CASSSRDPPLYEQYF
once,TRBD1,TRBV10-3,TRBJ2-1,TGTGCCATCAGGGGAACAGGGGTGGAGTTCTTC,CAIRGTGVEFF
-,-,TRBV5-4,TRBJ2-5,TGTGCCAGCAGCTCGGGACTGCAGCAAGAGACCCAGTACTTC,CASSSGLQQETQYF
-,TRBD1,TRBV28,TRBJ1-3,TGTGCCAGCCACGTCTCCGGACAGGGACCCGGAAACACCATATATTTT,CASHVSGQGPGNTIYF
few,TRBD1,TRBV5-6,TRBJ2-3,TGTGCCAGCAGCTTGCGGACAGGGGGCACAGATACGCAGTATTTT,CASSLRTGGTDTQYF
-,-,TRBV5-1,TRBJ1-1,TGCGCCAGCGCAATCAGGGATACTGAAGCTTTCTTT,CASAIRDTEAFF
-,TRBD2,TRBV24-1,TRBJ2-1,TGTGCCACCAGTGATCCAAGGACTAGCGGGAGCTATAATGAGCAGTTCTTC,CATSDPRTSGSYNEQFF
-,-,TRBV10-2,TRBJ1-2,TGCGCCAGCAGTGATTTCTTAGGGGGATACCCCTATGGCTACACCTTC,CASSDFLGGYPYGYTF
-,TRBD2,TRBV11-2,TRBJ2-6,TGTGCCAGCAGCCATCCCCAAGCGGGAGGTTCCTCTGGGGCCAACGTCCTGACTTTC,CASSHPQAGGSSGANVLTF
-,-,TRBV7-9,TRBJ2-5,TGTGCCAGCAGCCCCACTGGGGCGCCACAAGAGACCCAGTACTTC,CASSPTGAPQETQYF
-,-,TRBV7-9,TRBJ2-3,TGTGCCAGCAGCCCAGGACTGACGACTAGCACAGATACGCAGTATTTT,CASSPGLTTSTDTQYF
once,-,TRBV19,TRBJ1-5,TGTGCCAGTAGTTCTGGGGGCGCGGGCAATCAGCCCCAGCATTTT,CASSSGGAGNQPQHF
few,TRBD2,TRBV5-1,TRBJ2-1,TGCGCCAGCAGCTTGTTTCAGCGGGAGGGGGCTGAGCAGTTCTTC,CASSLFQREGAEQFF
-,TRBD1,TRBV30,TRBJ2-6,TGTGCCTGGAGGGAAACTCGGACAGGGCTAGTCTCTGGGGCCAACGTCCTGACTTTC,CAWRETRTGLVSGANVLTF
-,-,TRBV6-5,TRBJ2-1,TGTGCCAGCAGTTACTCTTCCGGGTTATACAATGAGCAGTTCTTC,CASSYSSGLYNEQFF
-,TRBD1,TRBV9,TRBJ2-7,TGTGCCAGCAGCGTATCCGACAGGGGAAAGGAGCAGTACTTC,CASSVSDRGKEQYF
-,-,TRBV29-1,TRBJ2-1,TGCAGCGTTGCCCGTGCTAGCAATGAGCAGTTCTTC,CSVARASNEQFF
many,TRBD2,TRBV4-1,TRBJ2-2,TGCGCCAGCAGCCTAGCGGGACGGAACACCGGGGAGCTGTTTTTT,CASSLAGRNTGELFF
-,TRBD2,TRBV6-1,TRBJ2-2,TGTGCCAGCAGTGAAGGATTTAGCGGGGGGGAGCTGTTTTTT,CASSEGFSGGELFF
-,-,TRBV7-9,TRBJ1-4,TGTGCCAGCAGCTTAATACACCTACAGAGTGGTAATGAAAAACTGTTTTTT,CASSLIHLQSGNEKLFF
-,-,TRBV29-1,TRBJ2-5,TGCAGCGTTTCGGACAACCAAGAGACCCAGTACTTC,CSVSDNQETQYF
-,-,TRBV9,TRBJ2-2,TGTGCCAGCAGCGCAACAGGGCGGGCCGGGGAGCTGTTTTTT,CASSATGRAGELFF
once,TRBD2,TRBV28,TRBJ2-7,TGTGCCAGCCAGCGGGACTACGAGCAGTACTTC,CASQRDYEQYF